This T cell receptor (beta chain) was obtained from a study of blood T cell repertoires in COVID-19. The germline V gene encodes CDR1 MDHEN and CDR2 SYDVKM. V lost 3 bases and J 7 bases, leaving 10 bases between the germline ends. This CDR3 has 13 residues. TCRdb's copy holds only in-frame clones and misses some; the assay was immunoSEQ multiplex PCR. In the table there are 540,000 or so clones, roughly 89% of which are singletons. This TCR derives from a woman aged 45-60 years with COVID-19, enrolled during active disease. The rearrangement uses TRBV28 and TRBJ1-5; D is undetermined. Input material: peripheral blood. This CDR3 is CASSLNTGQPQHF. The CDR3 DNA reads TGTGCCAGCAGTTTGAACACGGGGCAGCCCCAGCATTTT.